This T cell receptor beta chain emerged from a study of beta chain features in type 1 diabetes. General observations from the study: Type 1 diabetes patients had TCRB CDR3s that were shorter (moderately but significantly so) in all four CD4+ subsets.

Comments on this clone: Antigen specificity is unknown.

Of the isolated RNA, all was reverse transcribed, and so the sequenced material was expressed TCRB transcripts. The assay was immunoSEQ multiplex PCR, and TCRdb's table has in-frame clones only and misses some. The sample lists under 20,000 clones, about 70% occurring once. CDR3 length: 15 amino acids. Germline lookup yields CDR1 SGHDT and CDR2 YYEEEE. Trimming took 0 bases from V and 0 from J, leaving 8 bases between them. V and J are TRBV5-6 and TRBJ2-3; no definite D call. Sequencing was performed on Tregs from blood. The TCR comes from a man aged 25 to 40 with type 1 diabetes. CDR3 bases: TGTGCCAGCAGCTTGGCCGGTATTAGCACAGATACGCAGTATTTT. Translating it yields CASSLAGISTDTQYF.